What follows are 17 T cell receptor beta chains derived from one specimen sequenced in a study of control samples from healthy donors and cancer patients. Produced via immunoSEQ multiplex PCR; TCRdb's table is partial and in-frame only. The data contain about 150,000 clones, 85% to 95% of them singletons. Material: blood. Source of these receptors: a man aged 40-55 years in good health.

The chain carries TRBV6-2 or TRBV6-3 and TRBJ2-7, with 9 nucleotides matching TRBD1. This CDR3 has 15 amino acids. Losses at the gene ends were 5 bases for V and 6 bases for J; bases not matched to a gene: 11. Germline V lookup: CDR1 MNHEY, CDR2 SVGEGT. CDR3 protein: CASSATGTGKGEQYF. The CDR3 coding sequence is TGTGCCAGCAGTGCTACCGGGACAGGGAAGGGCGAGCAGTACTTC.

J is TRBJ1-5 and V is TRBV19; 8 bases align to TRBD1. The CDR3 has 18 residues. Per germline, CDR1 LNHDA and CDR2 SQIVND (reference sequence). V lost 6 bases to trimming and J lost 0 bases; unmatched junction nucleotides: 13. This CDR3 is CASSKLGTGDYSNQPQHF. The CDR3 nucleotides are TGTGCCAGTAGCAAACTAGGGACAGGAGACTATAGCAATCAGCCCCAGCATTTT.

In DNA form, the CDR3 reads TGTGCCACCCGGGACGGCTATCAGCCCCAGCATTTT. Its translation is CATRDGYQPQHF. V is TRBV24-1 and J is TRBJ1-5; tentatively, D is TRBD1 (5 bases). The CDR3 totals 12 residues. CDR1 and CDR2 from the germline V gene are KGHDR and SFDVKD. With 9 bases removed from V and 5 bases from J, the gap between germline ends came to 10 bases.

The CDR3 DNA reads as TGCGCCAGCGGACGTCTTACTGAAGCTTTCTTT. This gives the protein CASGRLTEAFF. This chain joins TRBV10-2 and TRBJ1-1; D gene uncertain. This CDR3 is built from 11 residues. Trimming cost V 8 bases and J 5 bases, with 9 bases left between them. The germline CDR1 and CDR2 sequences are WSHSY and SAAADI.

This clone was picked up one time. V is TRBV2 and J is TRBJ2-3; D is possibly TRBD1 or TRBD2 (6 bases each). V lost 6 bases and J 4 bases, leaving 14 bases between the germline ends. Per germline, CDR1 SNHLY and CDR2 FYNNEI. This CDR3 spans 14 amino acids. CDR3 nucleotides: TGTGCCAGCAGAGGGGGGCAGGGCCCAGATACGCAGTATTTT. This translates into CASRGGQGPDTQYF. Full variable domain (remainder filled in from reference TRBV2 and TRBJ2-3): EPEVTQTPSHQVTQMGQEVILRCVPISNHLYFYWYRQILGQKVEFLVSFYNNEISEKSEIFDDQFSVERPDGSNFTLKIRSTKLEDSAMYFCASRGGQGPDTQYFGPGTRLTVL.

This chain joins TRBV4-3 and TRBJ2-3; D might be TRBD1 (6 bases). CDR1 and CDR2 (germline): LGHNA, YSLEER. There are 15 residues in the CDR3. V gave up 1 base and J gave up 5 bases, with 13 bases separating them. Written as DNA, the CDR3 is TGCGCCAGCAGCCAAGTATCAGGGGCGGGAGATACGCAGTATTTT. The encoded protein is CASSQVSGAGDTQYF.

The CDR3 is CASSSTTGGTGELFF. CDR3 in DNA: TGCGCCAGCAGCTCGACGACAGGGGGCACCGGGGAGCTGTTTTTT. J is TRBJ2-2 and V is TRBV5-1, with 9 bases aligning to TRBD1. V dropped 3 bases and J dropped 4; count of bases not matched to a gene: 4. CDR1 and CDR2 (germline): SGHRS, YFSETQ. The CDR3 is made up of 15 amino acids.

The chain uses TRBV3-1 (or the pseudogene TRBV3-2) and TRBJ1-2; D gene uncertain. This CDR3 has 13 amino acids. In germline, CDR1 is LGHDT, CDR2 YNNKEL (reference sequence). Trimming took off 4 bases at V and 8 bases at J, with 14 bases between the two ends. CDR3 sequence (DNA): TGTGCCAGCAGCCCCTACAACAGTGGAGGCTACACCTTC. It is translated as CASSPYNSGGYTF.

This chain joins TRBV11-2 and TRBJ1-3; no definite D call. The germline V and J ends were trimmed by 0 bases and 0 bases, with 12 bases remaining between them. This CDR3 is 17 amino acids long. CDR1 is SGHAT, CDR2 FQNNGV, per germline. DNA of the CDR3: TGTGCCAGCAGCTTAGATGGACGGTTGAGCTCTGGAAACACCATATATTTT. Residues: CASSLDGRLSSGNTIYF. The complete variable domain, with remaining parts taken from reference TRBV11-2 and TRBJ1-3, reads EAGVAQSPRYKIIEKRQSVAFWCNPISGHATLYWYQQILGQGPKLLIQFQNNGVVDDSQLPKDRFSAERLKGVDSTLKIQPAKLEDSAVYLCASSLDGRLSSGNTIYFGEGSWLTVV.

The CDR3 loop is CASGLQGNRETQYF. The CDR3 region has the DNA TGTGCTAGTGGCCTACAGGGGAATAGGGAGACCCAGTACTTC. The genes are TRBV12-5 and TRBJ2-5; 7 bases are shared with TRBD1. CDR1 and CDR2 from the germline V gene are LGHNT and FRNRAP. The V and J ends lost 6 bases and 5 bases, in that order; junction bases with no gene match: 9. The CDR3 covers 14 residues.

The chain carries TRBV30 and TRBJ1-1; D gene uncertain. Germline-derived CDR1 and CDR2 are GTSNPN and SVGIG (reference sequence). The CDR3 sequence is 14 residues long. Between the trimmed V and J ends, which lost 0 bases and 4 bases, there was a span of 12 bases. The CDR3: CAWSVLERATEAFF. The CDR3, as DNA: TGTGCCTGGAGTGTACTTGAGAGGGCCACTGAAGCTTTCTTT.

CDR3 nucleotides: TGTGCCAGCAGTGAAGAAGGGGGGCGATCGCCCTACGAGCAGTACTTC. Protein: CASSEEGGRSPYEQYF. The chain links TRBV6-1 to TRBJ2-7; D tentatively fits TRBD1 or TRBD2 (6 bases each). Per the germline V gene, CDR1 is MNHNS and CDR2 is SASEGT. CDR3 length equals 16 residues. Trimming cost V 1 base and J 2 bases, with 15 bases left between them.

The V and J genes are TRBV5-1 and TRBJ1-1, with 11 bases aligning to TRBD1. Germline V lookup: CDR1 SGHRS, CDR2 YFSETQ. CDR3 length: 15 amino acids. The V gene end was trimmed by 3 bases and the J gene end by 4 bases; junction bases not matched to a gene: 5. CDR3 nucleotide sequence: TGCGCCAGCAGCTGGGCCGGGACAGGGGGCACTGAAGCTTTCTTT. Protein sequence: CASSWAGTGGTEAFF.

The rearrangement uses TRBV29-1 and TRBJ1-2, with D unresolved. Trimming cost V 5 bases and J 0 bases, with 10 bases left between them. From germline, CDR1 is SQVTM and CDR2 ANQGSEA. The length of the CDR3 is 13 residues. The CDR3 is CSVSGPANYGYTF. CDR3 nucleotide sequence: TGCAGCGTTTCCGGGCCCGCTAACTATGGCTACACCTTC.

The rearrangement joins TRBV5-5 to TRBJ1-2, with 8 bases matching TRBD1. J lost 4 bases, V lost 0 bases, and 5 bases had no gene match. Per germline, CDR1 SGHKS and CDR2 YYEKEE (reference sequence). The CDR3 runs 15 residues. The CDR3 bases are TGTGCCAGCAGCTTGGGGGGACAGGCCATCTATGGCTACACCTTC. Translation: CASSLGGQAIYGYTF.

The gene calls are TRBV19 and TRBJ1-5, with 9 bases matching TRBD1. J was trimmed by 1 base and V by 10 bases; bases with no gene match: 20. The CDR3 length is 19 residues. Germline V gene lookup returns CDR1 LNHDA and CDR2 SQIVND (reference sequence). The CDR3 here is CATPNEDHRGQRSNQPQHF. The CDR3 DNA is TGTGCCACCCCGAACGAAGATCACAGGGGGCAGAGGAGCAATCAGCCCCAGCATTTT.

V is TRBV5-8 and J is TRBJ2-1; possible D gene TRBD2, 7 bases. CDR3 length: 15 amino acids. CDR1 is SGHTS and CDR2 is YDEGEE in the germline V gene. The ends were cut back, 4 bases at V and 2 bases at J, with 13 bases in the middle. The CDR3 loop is CASSGGGSPYNEQFF. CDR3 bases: TGTGCCAGCAGCGGGGGGGGCAGTCCCTACAATGAGCAGTTCTTC.